This TCR beta chain came from a study of shared clonotypes between healthy human individuals. Measured with immunoSEQ multiplex PCR; TCRdb has only the in-frame clones, and not every one. Among roughly 2,300,000 clones listed, 85% to 95% were seen once. The sequencing input was naive CD4+ T cells from PBMCs. Noted subset: CD45RA+ positively selected. The receptor was isolated from a man aged 18 to 30 in good health. Some clones in this sample may be carry-over from other donors' samples.

The CDR3 reads CASSPGERRLLGNEQFF. CDR3 nucleotides: TGTGCCAGCTCACCAGGTGAAAGACGCCTCCTAGGCAATGAGCAGTTCTTC. The chain links TRBV18 to TRBJ2-1; D is unresolved. V shed 2 bases and J shed 6 bases, with 20 bases lying between them. Looked up from germline, CDR1 is KGHSH and CDR2 is LQKENI. The CDR3 has 17 residues. Based on the CDR3 plus reference TRBV18 and TRBJ2-1, the full variable domain is NAGVMQNPRHLVRRRGQEARLRCSPMKGHSHVYWYRQLPEEGLKFMVYLQKENIIDESGMPKERFSAEFPKEGPSILRIQQVVRGDSAAYFCASSPGERRLLGNEQFFGPGTRLTVL.